Each of the 16 T cell receptor beta chains below was sequenced from the same sample in a study of cytomegalovirus exposure and HLA in healthy donors. Vbeta (60) and Jbeta (13) primers were used in the PCR. The protocol was immunoSEQ multiplex PCR, while the TCRdb copy is restricted to in-frame clones and leaves out a portion. The repertoire holds fewer than 200,000 clones, with around 80% as singletons. The sequenced sample consisted of PBMCs. The receptors come from a woman in her 50s in good health and CMV-seropositive.

Turning to this clone: An end of the junction differs from the germline gene, which may be a read error. The V call is TRBV7-9, the J call TRBJ1-2, with 7 bases lining up with TRBD1. CDR3 size: 14 residues. Germline-derived CDR1 and CDR2 are SEHNR and FQNEAQ (reference sequence). CDR3 region: CSSSFGQGEHGYTF. CDR3 DNA sequence: TGTTCCAGCAGCTTCGGCCAGGGGGAACATGGCTACACCTTC.

This clone was observed a few times. This sequence joins TRBV28 and TRBJ1-6, with D uncertain. In germline, CDR1 is MDHEN, CDR2 SYDVKM. Trimming cost V 6 bases and J 7 bases, with 16 bases left between them. The CDR3 is made up of 15 amino acids. CDR3 DNA: TGTGCCAGCAGATACCAGGCGCCACTGAATTCACCCCTCCACTTT. It specifies CASRYQAPLNSPLHF.

The CDR3 sequence is CAIRAGGGTEAFF. The CDR3 coding sequence is TGTGCCATCAGGGCGGGGGGCGGCACTGAAGCTTTCTTT. V and J are TRBV10-3 and TRBJ1-1; D possibly corresponds to TRBD1 (6 bases). The germline V gene encodes CDR1 ENHRY and CDR2 SYGVKD. Trimming took 6 bases from V and 4 from J, leaving 12 bases between them. This CDR3 contains 13 residues.

This clone has a single count. The rearrangement links TRBV9 to TRBJ2-7; 7 bases agree with TRBD2. The CDR3 runs to 14 residues. Germline trimming cut 3 bases from V and 7 bases from J; bases unmatched to any gene: 10. In germline, CDR1 is SGDLS, CDR2 YYNGEE. CDR3 amino acids: CASSGLASGPEQYF. DNA of the CDR3: TGTGCCAGCAGCGGACTAGCTTCAGGGCCAGAGCAGTACTTC.

The V call is TRBV28, the J call TRBJ1-5, with 9 bases lining up with TRBD1. The ends lost 8 bases at V and 4 bases at J; junction bases unmatched: 6. The germline V gene has CDR1 MDHEN and CDR2 SYDVKM. The CDR3 totals 14 residues. The CDR3 nucleotides read TGTGCCAGCTTTACAGGGGGCCCAAATCAGCCCCAGCATTTT. Translated, it gives CASFTGGPNQPQHF.

The chain has TRBV5-4 and TRBJ2-1, with TRBD1 identical over 12 bases. This CDR3 has 15 residues. V dropped 4 bases and J dropped 9; count of bases not matched to a gene: 8. In germline, CDR1 is SGHNT, CDR2 YYREEE (reference sequence). The CDR3: CASSMGQGAIVEQFF. The CDR3 nucleotides read TGTGCCAGCAGCATGGGACAGGGGGCGATCGTTGAGCAGTTCTTC.

The rearrangement links TRBV7-9 to TRBJ1-2; a weak D match, TRBD1 (6 bases). CDR1 and CDR2 from the germline V gene are SEHNR and FQNEAQ (reference sequence). The V and J ends lost 7 bases and 4 bases respectively, with 19 bases between them. CDR3 length equals 15 residues. Here the CDR3 DNA reads TGTGCCAGCACCAAGGGGACACAACAAATCTATGGCTACACCTTC. Translation: CASTKGTQQIYGYTF. The complete variable domain, with remaining parts taken from reference TRBV7-9 and TRBJ1-2, reads DTGVSQNPRHKITKRGQNVTFRCDPISEHNRLYWYRQTLGQGPEFLTYFQNEAQLEKSRLLSDRFSAERPKGSFSTLEIQRTEQGDSAMYLCASTKGTQQIYGYTFGSGTRLTVV.

A remark on this clone: Other DNA sequences in this sample translate to the same CDR3. The chain is built from TRBV6-1 and TRBJ1-4; perhaps TRBD1 as D (5 bases). Germline V gene data show CDR1 as MNHNS and CDR2 as SASEGT. The CDR3 has 13 residues. Trimming removed 4 bases at V and 8 bases at J, with 11 bases between. CDR3 nucleotide sequence: TGTGCCAGCAGTGGGCAGGGTTACGAAAAACTGTTTTTT. Translation gives CASSGQGYEKLFF.

This clone was counted a few times. V usage is TRBV6-4 and J usage is TRBJ2-6; TRBD2 matches 8 bases. The CDR3 consists of 20 residues. The ends lost 4 bases at V and 2 bases at J; junction bases unmatched: 16. CDR1 MRHNA and CDR2 SNTAGT come from the germline V gene. CDR3: CASSGSSGSGGAAGANVLTF. The CDR3 DNA reads as TGTGCCAGCAGTGGCTCCAGTGGGAGCGGGGGCGCGGCTGGGGCCAACGTCCTGACTTTC.

This clone has just a few counts. The rearrangement links TRBV6-5 to TRBJ1-1; no clear D. Germline values: CDR1 MNHEY, CDR2 SVGAGI. Deletions cut 9 bases from V and 0 bases from J, with 11 bases between. The CDR3 spans 13 residues. In DNA, the CDR3 is TGTGCCAGTTGCCAGGAACTGAACACTGAAGCTTTCTTT. It encodes CASCQELNTEAFF.

This clone showed up just a few times. The chain employs TRBV6-4 and TRBJ2-3, with 7 bases identical to TRBD2. The CDR3 spans 14 residues. The junction had 9 bases not matched to a gene; V was cut back by 11 bases and J by 1 base. Per germline, CDR1 MRHNA and CDR2 SNTAGT. CDR3 sequence reads: CAVSEGGGTDTQYF. The CDR3 coding sequence is TGTGCCGTCAGCGAGGGAGGGGGCACAGATACGCAGTATTTT.

This clone was observed a single time. This sequence joins TRBV27 and TRBJ2-7, with no clear D. Trimming took 4 bases from V and 6 from J, leaving 7 bases between them. The CDR3 sequence is 11 residues long. Germline values: CDR1 MNHEY, CDR2 SMNVEV (reference sequence). The CDR3 region has the DNA TGTGCCAGCAGTTACGTCGGCGAGCAGTACTTC. Translated: CASSYVGEQYF.

V gene TRBV7-3 combines with J gene TRBJ2-2; 7 bases are shared with TRBD1. The germline gives CDR1 SGHTA, CDR2 FQGTGA. This CDR3 is built from 14 residues. Germline trimming cut 4 bases from V and 6 bases from J; bases unmatched to any gene: 5. CDR3 DNA sequence: TGTGCCAGCAGCTCGACGACAGGGTCCGGGGAGCTGTTTTTT. Protein sequence: CASSSTTGSGELFF.

The table lists this clone with a few counts. The chain is built from TRBV4-1 and TRBJ1-2, with D unclear. Germline-derived CDR1 and CDR2 are MGHRA and YSYEKL. Trimming stripped 4 bases from V and 0 bases from J, with 15 bases between. The CDR3 consists of 16 residues. This CDR3 reads CASSPGWAEANYGYTF. The CDR3 DNA sequence: TGCGCCAGCAGCCCCGGCTGGGCTGAAGCTAACTATGGCTACACCTTC.

The J gene is TRBJ1-6, the V gene TRBV7-2, with a tentative D call TRBD1 (6 bases). The germline V and J ends were trimmed by 2 bases and 13 bases, with 24 bases remaining between them. CDR3 length: 17 amino acids. Germline V gives CDR1 SGHTA, CDR2 FQGNSA. CDR3 bases: TGTGCCAGCAGCTTATCAAAGGGGGGGGGCCAGGTTTCGCCCCTCCACTTT. Its translation: CASSLSKGGGQVSPLHF.

J is TRBJ1-1 and V is TRBV5-4; D is undetermined. Trimming stripped 2 bases from V and 3 bases from J, with 11 bases between. The CDR3 runs to 14 residues. The V gene's germline CDR1 is SGHNT and CDR2 YYREEE (reference sequence). CDR3 bases: TGTGCCAGCAGCTTCGAGGTAACCGACACTGAAGCTTTCTTT. Protein: CASSFEVTDTEAFF.